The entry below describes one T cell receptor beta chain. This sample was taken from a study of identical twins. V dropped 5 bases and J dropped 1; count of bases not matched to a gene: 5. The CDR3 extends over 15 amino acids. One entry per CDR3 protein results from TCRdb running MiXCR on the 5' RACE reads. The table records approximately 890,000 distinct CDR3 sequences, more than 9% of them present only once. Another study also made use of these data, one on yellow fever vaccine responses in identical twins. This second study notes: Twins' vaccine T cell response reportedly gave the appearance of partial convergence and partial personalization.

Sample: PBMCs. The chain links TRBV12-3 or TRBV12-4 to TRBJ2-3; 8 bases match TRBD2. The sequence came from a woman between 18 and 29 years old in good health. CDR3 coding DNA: TGTGCCAGCAGTCACGGGGGGGCGCGCACAGATACGCAGTATTTT. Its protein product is CASSHGGARTDTQYF.